This TCR beta chain was obtained from a study of T cell responses to AZD1222 COVID-19 vaccine. General study points: Researchers report vaccine-associated CD4 TCRs spanning spike, with dominance at 160-218 and 743-854. Sampling captured repertoires only after the peak T cell response. The reported proportion of spike-specific TCRs targeting unmutated variant regions was nearly half. Vaccination with two AZD1222 doses was followed by a rise in Spike-specific TCR breadth and depth.

Looked up from germline, CDR1 is MNHEY and CDR2 is SVGAGI. Trimming cost V 2 bases and J 3 bases; bases outside gene matches: 4. The CDR3 consists of 14 residues. A remark on this clone: Antigen specificity is unknown.

Sequencing was performed with immunoSEQ multiplex PCR; in TCRdb, only in-frame clones are kept and a portion is missing. In the table there are more than 150,000 clones, 85% to 95% of which are singletons. Sequencing used peripheral blood, obtained on day 0 of AZD1222 vaccination. V usage is TRBV6-5 and J usage is TRBJ2-7, with 7 bases fitting TRBD2. The clonotype comes from an adult in good health. Here the CDR3 DNA reads TGTGCCAGCAGTTACACTGCGGGAGTCTACGAGCAGTACTTC. It translates to CASSYTAGVYEQYF.